This entry features one TCR beta chain sequence. Its cognate antigen is unknown. The data were taken from a study of vaccination effects on CD4 cells after COVID-19. Expansion of antigen-specific CD4+ T cells with viral peptide pools was carried out by the ViraFEST assay before sequencing. An approximately nine-day culture period preceded the isolation of CD4+ T cells. The data were produced by immunoSEQ multiplex PCR, yet TCRdb's version contains in-frame clones alone and is incomplete. The top ten clones hold more than 2% of a sample with tens of thousands of clones, roughly four fifths of them seen once. The origin of this receptor is a human donor who received a COVID-19 vaccine. This specimen consisted of CD4+ T cells from PBMCs cultured with HCoV-229E spike peptides, obtained before COVID-19 vaccination.

The CDR3 reads CASSIRGGLLETQYF. As DNA, the CDR3 is TGTGCCAGCAGCATTCGGGGGGGCCTATTAGAGACCCAGTACTTC. V and J are TRBV7-3 and TRBJ2-5; 8 bases are shared with TRBD2. Germline V gene lookup returns CDR1 SGHTA and CDR2 FQGTGA. The ends lost 5 bases at V and 4 bases at J; junction bases unmatched: 9. This CDR3 region has 15 residues.